The source of this T cell receptor beta chain is a study of OX40 agonist ivuxolimab in advanced cancers. Whole-study results and caveats: Average numbers of expanded clones were greater in CD8+ T cells than in CD4+. Low clonal expansion, among the lowest seen, marked partial responders at 0.1-3.0 mg/kg. Both blood CD4+ and CD8+ T cells showed clonal growth by week 6 at 0.1 to 3.0 mg/kg.

A remark on this clone: The antigen is not known.

Patients with autoimmune history or systemic immunosuppression were excluded. The V gene's germline CDR1 is SGHTS and CDR2 YDEGEE. V dropped 4 bases and J dropped 5; count of bases not matched to a gene: 15. The CDR3 length is 17 residues. Clones were read by immunoSEQ multiplex PCR, and TCRdb kept only the in-frame ones, dropping some. This table has around 61,000 clones, roughly four fifths appearing once. J is TRBJ2-5 and V is TRBV5-8; 9 bases agree with TRBD1. This clonotype was obtained from an adult with an advanced solid tumor such as melanoma, head and neck, liver or kidney cancer. Specimen: CD4+ or CD8+ T cells sorted from blood, collected in a trial of the OX40 agonist ivuxolimab. For the CDR3, the DNA is TGTGCCAGCAGCGTCAATACGGGACAGGGAGGAAGGGAGACCCAGTACTTC. Protein product: CASSVNTGQGGRETQYF.